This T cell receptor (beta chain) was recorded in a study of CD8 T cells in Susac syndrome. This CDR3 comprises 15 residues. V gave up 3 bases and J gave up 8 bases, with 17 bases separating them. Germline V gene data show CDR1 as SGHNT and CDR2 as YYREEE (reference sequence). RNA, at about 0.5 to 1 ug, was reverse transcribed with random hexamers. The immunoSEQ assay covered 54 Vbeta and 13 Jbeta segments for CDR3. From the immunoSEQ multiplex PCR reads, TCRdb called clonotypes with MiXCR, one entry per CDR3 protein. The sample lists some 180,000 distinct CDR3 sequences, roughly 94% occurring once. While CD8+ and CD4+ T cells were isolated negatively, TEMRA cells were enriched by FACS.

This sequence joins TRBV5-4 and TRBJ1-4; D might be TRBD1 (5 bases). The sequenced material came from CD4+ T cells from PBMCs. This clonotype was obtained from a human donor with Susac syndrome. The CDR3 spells CASSSGGTIGEKLFF. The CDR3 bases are TGTGCCAGCAGCTCGGGTGGGACGATCGGGGAAAAACTGTTTTTT.